Listed here are 8 T cell receptor beta chains from one sample, sequenced in a study of blood T cell repertoires in COVID-19 (dated by TCRdb to 2020 to 2022). Libraries came from the immunoSEQ multiplex PCR assay. TCRdb re-hosts the immuneACCESS table, in-frame sequences only. Its copies lack some clones; in the studies checked, an unresolved V gene accounts for under half of them, and the cause for the rest is not known. A total of roughly 100,000 clones appear in this sample, roughly 79% of them only once. The leading ten clones occupy roughly 37% of the sample. The sequenced sample consisted of peripheral blood. Source of these receptors: a man at least 80 years old with acute or convalescent COVID-19.

V gene TRBV19 combines with J gene TRBJ2-2; TRBD1 is a possible D gene (6 bases). The CDR3 covers 13 residues. The ends were cut back, 6 bases at V and 6 bases at J, with 11 bases in the middle. Germline values: CDR1 LNHDA, CDR2 SQIVND (reference sequence). CDR3 DNA: TGTGCCAGTAGCCCACAGGGCTCCGGGGAGCTGTTTTTT. It translates to CASSPQGSGELFF.

The CDR3 DNA reads TGCGCCAGCAGGCCGGGACAGGGGAACGAGCAGTACTTC. This encodes CASRPGQGNEQYF. The genes are TRBV10-2 and TRBJ2-7; 10 bases are a match to TRBD1. Looked up from germline, CDR1 is WSHSY and CDR2 is SAAADI. The CDR3 contains 13 residues. The junction had 4 bases not matched to a gene; V was cut back by 6 bases and J by 5 bases.

The chain carries TRBV4-3 and TRBJ2-7, with D maybe TRBD2 (6 bases). This CDR3 comprises 17 residues. CDR1 is LGHNA, CDR2 YSLEER, per germline. V was trimmed by 5 bases and J by 0 bases, leaving 20 bases between them. Here the CDR3 reads CASSSRYAASDSYEQYF. The CDR3 nucleotides are TGCGCCAGCAGCTCACGTTACGCGGCTAGCGACTCCTACGAGCAGTACTTC.

The J gene is TRBJ1-2, the V gene TRBV27; 10 bases are a match to TRBD1. The CDR3 extends over 13 amino acids. The trim removed 6 bases at V and 7 bases at J, leaving 5 bases unmatched. Germline-derived CDR1 and CDR2 are MNHEY and SMNVEV (reference sequence). DNA of the CDR3: TGTGCCAGCAGGACCGGGACAGGGGTTGGCTACACCTTC. This gives the protein CASRTGTGVGYTF.

The chain carries TRBV5-1 and TRBJ1-1; no reliable D call. The CDR3 runs 16 residues. Germline CDR1 and CDR2: SGHRS and YFSETQ. V lost 1 base to trimming and J lost 4 bases, with 17 bases between them. DNA for the CDR3: TGCGCCAGCAGCTTGTTCCTCGGGTCCCCGGGCACTGAAGCTTTCTTT. Translated, it gives CASSLFLGSPGTEAFF.

CDR3 loop: CASSQTFQNTEAFF. The CDR3 coding sequence is TGTGCCAGCTCACAAACATTTCAAAACACTGAAGCTTTCTTT. The chain is built from TRBV18 and TRBJ1-1; D call uncertain. Germline values: CDR1 KGHSH, CDR2 LQKENI. This CDR3 contains 14 residues. V lost 4 bases and J lost 2, with 11 bases in between.

The CDR3 region is CASRRATSGKGGELFF. The CDR3 DNA sequence: TGTGCCAGCAGACGAGCGACTAGCGGGAAGGGCGGGGAGCTGTTTTTT. The chain couples TRBV3-1 (or the pseudogene TRBV3-2) to TRBJ2-2, with 11 bases identical to TRBD2. V dropped 6 bases and J dropped 7; count of bases not matched to a gene: 10. There are 16 residues in the CDR3. CDR1 is LGHDT and CDR2 is YNNKEL in the germline V gene (reference sequence).

V usage is TRBV29-1 and J usage is TRBJ2-3, with 7 nucleotides matching TRBD2. The CDR3 totals 13 residues. Germline V gene data show CDR1 as SQVTM and CDR2 as ANQGSEA. V lost 5 bases, J lost 0 bases, and 2 bases stayed unmatched. The CDR3 loop reads CSVLSGSTDTQYF. DNA for the CDR3: TGCAGCGTTCTTAGCGGGAGCACAGATACGCAGTATTTT.